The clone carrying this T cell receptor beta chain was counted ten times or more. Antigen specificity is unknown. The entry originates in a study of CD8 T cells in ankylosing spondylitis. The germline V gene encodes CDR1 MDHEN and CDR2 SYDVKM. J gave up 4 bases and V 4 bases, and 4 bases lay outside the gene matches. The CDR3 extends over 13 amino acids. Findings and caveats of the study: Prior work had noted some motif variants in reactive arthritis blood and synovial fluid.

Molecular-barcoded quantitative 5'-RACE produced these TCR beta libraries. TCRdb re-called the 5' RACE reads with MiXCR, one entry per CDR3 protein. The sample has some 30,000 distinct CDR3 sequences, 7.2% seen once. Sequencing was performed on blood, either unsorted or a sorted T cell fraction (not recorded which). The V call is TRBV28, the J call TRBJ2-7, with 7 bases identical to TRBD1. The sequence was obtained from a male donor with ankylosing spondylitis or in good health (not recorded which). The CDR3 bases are TGTGCCAGCAGTTACGAGGACAGGTACGAGCAGTACTTC. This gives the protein CASSYEDRYEQYF.